This T cell receptor beta chain was sequenced in a study of vaccination effects on CD4 cells after COVID-19. Study as a whole: Participants each got two BNT162b2 or mRNA-1273 vaccine doses.

Sequenced by immunoSEQ multiplex PCR; TCRdb stores in-frame clones only, minus some. Of approximately 37,000 clones listed, roughly 80% are singletons. A remark on this clone: Its antigen is undetermined.

The study's findings and limits: Clones arising from infection and from vaccination showed marked clonal contraction late after vaccination.

Researchers isolated CD4+ T cells once approximately eleven days of culture had elapsed. Negative nucleocapsid antibody tests before and after vaccination confirmed no previous SARS-CoV-2 infection. The sequence came from a human donor who received a COVID-19 vaccine. Sequencing was performed on CD4+ T cells from PBMCs cultured without peptide, taken before COVID-19 vaccination.

CDR3 sequence: CASSLVGRSDYGYTF. CDR3 DNA sequence: TGTGCCAGCAGCTTGGTCGGCAGGAGCGACTATGGCTACACCTTC. V is TRBV5-6 and J is TRBJ1-2; D gene uncertain. Trimming shortened V by 0 bases and J by 3 bases, and 12 bases separated the two germline ends. Germline CDR1 and CDR2: SGHDT and YYEEEE. There are 15 residues in the CDR3.